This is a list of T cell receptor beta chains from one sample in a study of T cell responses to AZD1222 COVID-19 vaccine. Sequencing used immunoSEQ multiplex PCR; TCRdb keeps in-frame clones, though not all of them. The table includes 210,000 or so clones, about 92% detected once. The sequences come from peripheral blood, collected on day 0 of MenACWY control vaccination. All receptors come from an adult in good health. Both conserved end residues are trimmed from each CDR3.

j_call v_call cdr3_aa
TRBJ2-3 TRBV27 ASRARPIPTDTQY
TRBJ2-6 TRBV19 ASSSGSSGANVLT
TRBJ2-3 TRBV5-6 ASSSLQTGDGTDTQY
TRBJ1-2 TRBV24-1 ATSDKTGNYGYT
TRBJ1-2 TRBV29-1 SGGGLTGNYGYT
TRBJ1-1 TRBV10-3 AISESDGTIGEAF
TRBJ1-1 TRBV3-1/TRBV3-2 ASSHTGQGASTEAF
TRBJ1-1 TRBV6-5 ASTRQGGTEAF
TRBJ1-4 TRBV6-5 ASSYSTGGGNEKLF
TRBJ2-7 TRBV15 ATSRDVGYEQY
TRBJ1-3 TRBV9 ASSLGGSGNTIY
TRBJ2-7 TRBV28 ASSSETYEQY
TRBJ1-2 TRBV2 ASSPGQGFGGYT
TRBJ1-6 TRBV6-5 ASSYGQGNSPLH
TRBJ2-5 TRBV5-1 ASSFGVGGGPRETQY
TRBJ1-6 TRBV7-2 ASSLVNSPLH
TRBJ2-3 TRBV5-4 ASSLRAGPTDTQY
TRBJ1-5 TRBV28 ASSSVGGIGNQPQH
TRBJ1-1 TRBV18 ASSPRGRQGGTEAF
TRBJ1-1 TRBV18 ASSPGTFSRTTEAF
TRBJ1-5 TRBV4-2 ASSQGAVGQPQH
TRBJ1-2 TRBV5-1 ASSSGESYGYT
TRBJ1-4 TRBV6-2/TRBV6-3 ASSYDGGRKPF
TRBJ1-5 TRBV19 ASSTARTGGARNQPQH
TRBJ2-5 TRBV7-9 ASSFWEETQY
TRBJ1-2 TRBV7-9 ASSSRGPDGYT
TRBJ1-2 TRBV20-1 SARTGGGYT
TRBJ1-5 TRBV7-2 ASSLAGQGRLQPQH
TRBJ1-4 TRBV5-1 ASSYFPSPANEKLF
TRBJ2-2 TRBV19 ASRTANTGELF
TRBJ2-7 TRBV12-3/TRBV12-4 ASSLSAPAEQY
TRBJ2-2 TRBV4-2 ASSQLVGGAGELF
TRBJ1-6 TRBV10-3 AISESVSPLH
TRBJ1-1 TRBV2 ASSGGHLNTEAF
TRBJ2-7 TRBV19 ASSSDRFVYEQY
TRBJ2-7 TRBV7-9 ASSSRSASGVLQY
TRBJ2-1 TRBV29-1 SVWTSGVGEQF
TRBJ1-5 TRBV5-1 ASSLEGYSNQPQH
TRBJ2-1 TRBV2 ASRVPTLLYNEQF
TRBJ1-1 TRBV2 ATGREKYTEAF
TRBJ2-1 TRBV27 ATRVVGLVGNEQF
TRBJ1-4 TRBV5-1 ASSNHNEKLF
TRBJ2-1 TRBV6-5 ASSYGGGRYNEQF
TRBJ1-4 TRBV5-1 ASSLGGQREKLF
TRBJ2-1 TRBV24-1 ATTGTPYYNEQF
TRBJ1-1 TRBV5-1 ASSSTGGTAEAF
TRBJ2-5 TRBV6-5 ASSFDLPFGETQY